The present entry profiles one T cell receptor beta chain with its context. Its antigen is currently unknown. Donors were drawn from the roughly 130-subject validation cohort, separate from the roughly 700-subject first cohort. Generated by immunoSEQ multiplex PCR, the TCRdb table keeps only in-frame clones and is missing some. The sample has 100,000 to 150,000 clones, about 91% seen once. The data derive from a study of cytomegalovirus exposure and HLA in healthy donors. General study results and limits: Cytomegalovirus status was reportedly diagnosed by the classifier with high specificity and sensitivity.

There are 13 residues in the CDR3. Deletions cut 3 bases from V and 4 bases from J, with 9 bases between. The germline CDR1 and CDR2 sequences are LNHDA and SQIVND (reference sequence). Material for sequencing was PBMCs. The chain combines TRBV19 with TRBJ1-2; no definite D call. The TCR was taken from a woman aged 18 to 35 in good health and CMV-seronegative. CDR3 nucleotide sequence: TGTGCCAGTAGTATTCTGGCCTCCTATGGCTACACCTTC. Encoded protein: CASSILASYGYTF.